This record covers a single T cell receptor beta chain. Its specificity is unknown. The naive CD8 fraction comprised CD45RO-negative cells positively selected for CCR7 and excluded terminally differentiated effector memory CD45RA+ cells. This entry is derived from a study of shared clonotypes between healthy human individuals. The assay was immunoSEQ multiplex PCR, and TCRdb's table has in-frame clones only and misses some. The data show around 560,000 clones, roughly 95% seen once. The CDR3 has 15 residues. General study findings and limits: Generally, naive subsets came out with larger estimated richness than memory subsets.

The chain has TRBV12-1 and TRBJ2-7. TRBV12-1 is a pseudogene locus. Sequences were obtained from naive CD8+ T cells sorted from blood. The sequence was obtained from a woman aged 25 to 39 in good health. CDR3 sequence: CASSFYVGWDREQYF. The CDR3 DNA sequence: TGTGCCAGCAGCTTTTATGTGGGCTGGGATAGAGAGCAGTACTTC.